This T cell receptor (beta chain) was sequenced during a study of CD4 T cells in relation to SARS-CoV-2 and coronaviruses (dated by TCRdb to 2020 to 2023). About the full investigation: In the ViraFEST assay, PBMCs were cultured with antigen for approximately 11 days, after which TCR beta CDR3s were sequenced to identify antigen-specific clonal expansions. Expansion assays from other donors in the study were sequenced with a different, Illumina-based TCR-beta assay. The Adaptive Biotechnologies TCR-sequencing kit was used to sequence samples from three pre-COVID donors and the naive versus memory experiments, while other data came from Illumina-based sequencing. At the level of individual TCR clonotypes, the study evaluated whether memory CD4+ T cells crossreact between the spike proteins of SARS-CoV-2 and those of common cold coronaviruses. An HIV-1 Nef peptide pool or a culture without peptide was used as the negative reference condition. Patient-derived lymphoblastoid cell lines were used to map the HLA restriction of shared crossreactive spike epitopes. On the study overall, not on this receptor specifically: Because the crossreactivity analysis focused on spike protein, crossreactivity against other viral proteins was not assessed. Pre-pandemic and post-infection samples were not both contributed by any donor, so tracing of the source of pre-existing responses was limited. Small numbers of patients and of tested TCRs limited the study. Memory CD4+ clonotypes crossrecognizing SARS-CoV-2 and at least one common cold coronavirus spike were found in around 71% of donors. Crossreactive clones showed significantly weaker SARS-CoV-2-driven expansion than monoreactive clones, consistent with antigenic imprinting.

As regards this clone: This clone's antigen is unknown. No base qualities exist here, and no much larger clone lies one base off it.

Library method: the immunoSEQ multiplex PCR assay. The authors' pipeline ran thus. During preprocessing, nonproductive sequences were discarded, as were any CDR3s that did not begin with C, did not end with F or W, or were shorter than 7 amino acids. Antigen-specific clonotypes were called with the MANAFEST web app on the basis of expansion relative to the reference and to other culture wells. To be counted as positive, a clone had to show significant expansion compared with the reference culture, at an FDR below 0.05, in 2 of 3 replicate wells. Positive clones also required significant expansion versus all other tandem wells and an odds ratio above 5. Pairwise Levenshtein distance, computed with the stringdist R package after three terminal residues were trimmed from each end, was used as the measure of CDR3 homology. Sourced from immuneACCESS, this table was stored by TCRdb with only in-frame sequences that have V and J called. A share of the clones is absent; for the studies checked, an unresolved V gene accounts for under half, and the remainder has no known explanation. D and trimming were read from the DNA, whereas the V and J calls and clone size are those reported in that table. This sample lists 20,000 to 25,000 clones; roughly 72% were detected once. About 16% of the sample rests with the top ten.

From a lookup of the germline V gene, CDR1 and CDR2 are ENHRY and SYGVKD. Clipping removes 4 bases from V and 2 bases from J, with 11 as the unmatched junction base count. Inclusive of the bounding cysteine and phenylalanine, the CDR3 is 17 residues long. Left in the record is the CDR3 DNA by itself, 51 bases read in frame from the first base. CD4+ T cells from unexposed donors were collected before the COVID-19 pandemic (2011-2018). Following 10 days of culture, the EasySep CD4+ T cell isolation kit was used to isolate CD4+ T cells. As cell numbers permitted, CD4+ T cells from unexposed donors were tested for reactivity to SARS-CoV-2 S and N and to four common cold coronavirus spike pools. About 1.9 million PBMCs per well were cultured in IMDM with roughly 5% human AB serum and about 9.2 IU/ml IL-2. Half of the culture medium was replaced with fresh IL-2-containing medium on days 3 and 7. In general, triplicate replicate wells were used for every peptide culture condition. Leukapheresis product for the unexposed donors was purchased commercially. PBMCs were isolated from leukapheresis product or whole blood by Ficoll-Paque PLUS gradient centrifugation. PBMCs were either cryopreserved at -140 degrees C or used fresh in the expansion assay. The QIAamp Micro DNA Kit was used to extract genomic DNA from the CD4+ T cells.

The sample taken for sequencing was CD4+ T cells from PBMCs, cultured in vitro. The receptor was derived from a human donor in good health. This chain joins TRBV10-3 to TRBJ1-1; TRBD1 aligns with 9 central bases. The bases read TGTGCCATCAGTGGGTCACCCCTGGGACAGGGCAACACTGAAGCTTTCTTT. Translated, this gives CAISGSPLGQGNTEAFF.